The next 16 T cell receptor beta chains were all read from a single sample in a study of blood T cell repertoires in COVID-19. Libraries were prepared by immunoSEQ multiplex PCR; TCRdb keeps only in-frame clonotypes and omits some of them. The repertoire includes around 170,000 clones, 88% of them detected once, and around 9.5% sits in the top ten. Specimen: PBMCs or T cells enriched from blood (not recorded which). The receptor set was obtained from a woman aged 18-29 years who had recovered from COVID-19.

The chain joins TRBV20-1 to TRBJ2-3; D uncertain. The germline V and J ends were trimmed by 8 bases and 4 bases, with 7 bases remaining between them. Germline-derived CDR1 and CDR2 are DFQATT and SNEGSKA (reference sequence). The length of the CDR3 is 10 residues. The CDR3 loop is CSLAADTQYF. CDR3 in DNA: TGCAGTCTGGCGGCAGATACGCAGTATTTT.

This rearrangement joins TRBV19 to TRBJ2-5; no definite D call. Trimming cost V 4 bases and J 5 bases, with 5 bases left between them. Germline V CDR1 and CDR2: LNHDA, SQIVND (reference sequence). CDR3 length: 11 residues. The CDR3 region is CASSTRETQYF. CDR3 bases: TGTGCCAGTAGTACGAGGGAGACCCAGTACTTC.

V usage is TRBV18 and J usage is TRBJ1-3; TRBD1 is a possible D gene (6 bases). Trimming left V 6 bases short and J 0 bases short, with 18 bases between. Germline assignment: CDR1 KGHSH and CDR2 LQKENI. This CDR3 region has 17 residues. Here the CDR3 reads CASSSEGHLSSGNTIYF. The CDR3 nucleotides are TGTGCCAGCTCGTCCGAGGGACACTTAAGCTCTGGAAACACCATATATTTT.

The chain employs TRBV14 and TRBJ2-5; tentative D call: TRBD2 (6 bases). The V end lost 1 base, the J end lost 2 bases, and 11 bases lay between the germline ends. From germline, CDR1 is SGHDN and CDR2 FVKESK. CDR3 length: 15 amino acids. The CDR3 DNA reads TGTGCCAGCAGCCAAGCGGAGGGGCGTCAAGAGACCCAGTACTTC. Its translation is CASSQAEGRQETQYF. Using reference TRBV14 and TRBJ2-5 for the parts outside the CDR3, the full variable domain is EAGVTQFPSHSVIEKGQTVTLRCDPISGHDNLYWYRRVMGKEIKFLLHFVKESKQDESGMPNNRFLAERTGGTYSTLKVQPAELEDSGVYFCASSQAEGRQETQYFGPGTRLLVL.

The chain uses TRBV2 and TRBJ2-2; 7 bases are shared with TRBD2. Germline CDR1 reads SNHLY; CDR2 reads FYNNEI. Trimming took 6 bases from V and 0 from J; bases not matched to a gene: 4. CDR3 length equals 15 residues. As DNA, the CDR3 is TGTGCCAGCAGCTGGGAGGGGCCGAACACCGGGGAGCTGTTTTTT. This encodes CASSWEGPNTGELFF.

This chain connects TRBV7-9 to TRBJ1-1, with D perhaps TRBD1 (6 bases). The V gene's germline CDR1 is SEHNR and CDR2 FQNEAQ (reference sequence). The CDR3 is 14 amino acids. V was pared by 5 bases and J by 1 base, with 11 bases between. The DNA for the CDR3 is TGTGCCAGCAGCCTTGGACAGAAGAACACTGAAGCTTTCTTT. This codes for CASSLGQKNTEAFF.

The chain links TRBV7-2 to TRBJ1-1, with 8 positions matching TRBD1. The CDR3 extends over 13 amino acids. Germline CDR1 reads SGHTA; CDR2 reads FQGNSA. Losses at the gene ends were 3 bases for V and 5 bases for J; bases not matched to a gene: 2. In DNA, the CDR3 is TGTGCCAGCAGCTTGCAGGGGGCAACTGAAGCTTTCTTT. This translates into CASSLQGATEAFF.

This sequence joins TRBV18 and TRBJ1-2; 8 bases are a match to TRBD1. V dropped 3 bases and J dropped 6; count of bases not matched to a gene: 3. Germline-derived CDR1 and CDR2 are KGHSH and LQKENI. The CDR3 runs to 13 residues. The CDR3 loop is CASSPDRDHGYTF. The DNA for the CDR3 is TGTGCCAGCTCACCGGACAGGGACCATGGCTACACCTTC.

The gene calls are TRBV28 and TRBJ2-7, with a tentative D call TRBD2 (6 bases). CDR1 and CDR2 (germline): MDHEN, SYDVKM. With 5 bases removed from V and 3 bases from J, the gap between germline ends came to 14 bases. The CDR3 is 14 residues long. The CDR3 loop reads CASSTGTGGYEQYF. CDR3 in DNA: TGTGCCAGCAGTACCGGGACTGGGGGCTACGAGCAGTACTTC.

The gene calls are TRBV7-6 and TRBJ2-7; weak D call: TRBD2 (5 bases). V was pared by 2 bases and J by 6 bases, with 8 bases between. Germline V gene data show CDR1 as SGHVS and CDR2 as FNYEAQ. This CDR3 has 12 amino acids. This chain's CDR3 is CASSLMRAEQYF. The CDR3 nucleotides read TGTGCCAGCAGCTTAATGCGGGCCGAGCAGTACTTC.

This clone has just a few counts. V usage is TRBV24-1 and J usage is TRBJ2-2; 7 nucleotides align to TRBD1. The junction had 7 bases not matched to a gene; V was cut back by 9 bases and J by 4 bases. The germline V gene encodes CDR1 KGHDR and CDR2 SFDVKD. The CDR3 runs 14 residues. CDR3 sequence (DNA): TGTGCCACCGGAAGGGGGCTGGGCACCGGGGAGCTGTTTTTT. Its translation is CATGRGLGTGELFF.

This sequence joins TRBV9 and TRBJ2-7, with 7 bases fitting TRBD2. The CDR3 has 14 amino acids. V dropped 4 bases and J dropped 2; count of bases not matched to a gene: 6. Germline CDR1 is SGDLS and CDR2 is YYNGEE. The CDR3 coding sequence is TGTGCCAGCAGCACCCGGGACTATCCCTACGAGCAGTACTTC. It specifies CASSTRDYPYEQYF.

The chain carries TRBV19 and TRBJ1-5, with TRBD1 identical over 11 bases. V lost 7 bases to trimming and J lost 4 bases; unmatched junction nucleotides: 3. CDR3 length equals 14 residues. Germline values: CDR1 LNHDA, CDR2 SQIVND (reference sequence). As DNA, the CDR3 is TGTGCCAGTACCGGGACAGGGGGTAATCAGCCCCAGCATTTT. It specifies CASTGTGGNQPQHF.

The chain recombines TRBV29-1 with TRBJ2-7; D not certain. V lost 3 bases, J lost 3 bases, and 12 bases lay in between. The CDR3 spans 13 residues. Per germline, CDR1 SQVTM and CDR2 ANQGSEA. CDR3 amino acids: CSVESGGFYEQYF. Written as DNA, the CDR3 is TGCAGCGTTGAGTCGGGTGGGTTCTACGAGCAGTACTTC.

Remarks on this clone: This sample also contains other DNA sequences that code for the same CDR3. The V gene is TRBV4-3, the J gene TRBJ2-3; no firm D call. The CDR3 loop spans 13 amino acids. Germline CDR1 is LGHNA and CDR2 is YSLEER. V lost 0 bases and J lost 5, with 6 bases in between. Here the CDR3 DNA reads TGCGCCAGCAGCCAAGATCGAGGAGATACGCAGTATTTT. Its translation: CASSQDRGDTQYF.

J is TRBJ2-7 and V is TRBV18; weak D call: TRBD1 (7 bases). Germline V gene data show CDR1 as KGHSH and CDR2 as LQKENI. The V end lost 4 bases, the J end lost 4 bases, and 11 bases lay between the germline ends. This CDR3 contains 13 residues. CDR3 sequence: CASSRGTDYEQYF. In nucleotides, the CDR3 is TGTGCCAGCTCACGCGGGACAGATTACGAGCAGTACTTC.